This TCR beta chain was recovered during a study of spatial heterogeneity in lung cancer. Overall study: Combinations of a unique TCR and a UMI were tallied in raw reads, and on average each appeared more than ten times. General study results and limits: Expanded tumor TCRs that were ubiquitous appeared in blood more at resection than follow-up.

This clonotype appeared a few times. No antigen is known for it. The time point is: sample taken at primary tumor resection. From tumor, nontumor lung or frozen PBMC, whole RNA was taken unsorted for sequencing. Around 68 TRACERx patients with early, untreated non-small cell lung cancer donated samples. Single TCR cDNA molecules each had their own unique molecular identifier. MiXCR was run by TCRdb on the 5' RACE reads, yielding one entry per CDR3 protein. The data hold under 100,000 distinct CDR3 sequences, with around 8.6% observed a single time. CDR1 and CDR2 (germline): DFQATT, SNEGSKA (reference sequence). V shed 2 bases, J shed 8 bases, and the junction held 7 bases outside the gene matches. CDR3 length equals 14 residues.

The gene calls are TRBV20-1 and TRBJ2-3; 10 nucleotides agree with TRBD2. Sequencing used PBMCs, obtained at surgery. This sequence originates from a male donor with early-stage non-small cell lung cancer. The chain's CDR3 is CSARLAGAFGTQYF. CDR3 bases: TGCAGTGCTAGACTAGCGGGAGCCTTCGGTACGCAGTATTTT.